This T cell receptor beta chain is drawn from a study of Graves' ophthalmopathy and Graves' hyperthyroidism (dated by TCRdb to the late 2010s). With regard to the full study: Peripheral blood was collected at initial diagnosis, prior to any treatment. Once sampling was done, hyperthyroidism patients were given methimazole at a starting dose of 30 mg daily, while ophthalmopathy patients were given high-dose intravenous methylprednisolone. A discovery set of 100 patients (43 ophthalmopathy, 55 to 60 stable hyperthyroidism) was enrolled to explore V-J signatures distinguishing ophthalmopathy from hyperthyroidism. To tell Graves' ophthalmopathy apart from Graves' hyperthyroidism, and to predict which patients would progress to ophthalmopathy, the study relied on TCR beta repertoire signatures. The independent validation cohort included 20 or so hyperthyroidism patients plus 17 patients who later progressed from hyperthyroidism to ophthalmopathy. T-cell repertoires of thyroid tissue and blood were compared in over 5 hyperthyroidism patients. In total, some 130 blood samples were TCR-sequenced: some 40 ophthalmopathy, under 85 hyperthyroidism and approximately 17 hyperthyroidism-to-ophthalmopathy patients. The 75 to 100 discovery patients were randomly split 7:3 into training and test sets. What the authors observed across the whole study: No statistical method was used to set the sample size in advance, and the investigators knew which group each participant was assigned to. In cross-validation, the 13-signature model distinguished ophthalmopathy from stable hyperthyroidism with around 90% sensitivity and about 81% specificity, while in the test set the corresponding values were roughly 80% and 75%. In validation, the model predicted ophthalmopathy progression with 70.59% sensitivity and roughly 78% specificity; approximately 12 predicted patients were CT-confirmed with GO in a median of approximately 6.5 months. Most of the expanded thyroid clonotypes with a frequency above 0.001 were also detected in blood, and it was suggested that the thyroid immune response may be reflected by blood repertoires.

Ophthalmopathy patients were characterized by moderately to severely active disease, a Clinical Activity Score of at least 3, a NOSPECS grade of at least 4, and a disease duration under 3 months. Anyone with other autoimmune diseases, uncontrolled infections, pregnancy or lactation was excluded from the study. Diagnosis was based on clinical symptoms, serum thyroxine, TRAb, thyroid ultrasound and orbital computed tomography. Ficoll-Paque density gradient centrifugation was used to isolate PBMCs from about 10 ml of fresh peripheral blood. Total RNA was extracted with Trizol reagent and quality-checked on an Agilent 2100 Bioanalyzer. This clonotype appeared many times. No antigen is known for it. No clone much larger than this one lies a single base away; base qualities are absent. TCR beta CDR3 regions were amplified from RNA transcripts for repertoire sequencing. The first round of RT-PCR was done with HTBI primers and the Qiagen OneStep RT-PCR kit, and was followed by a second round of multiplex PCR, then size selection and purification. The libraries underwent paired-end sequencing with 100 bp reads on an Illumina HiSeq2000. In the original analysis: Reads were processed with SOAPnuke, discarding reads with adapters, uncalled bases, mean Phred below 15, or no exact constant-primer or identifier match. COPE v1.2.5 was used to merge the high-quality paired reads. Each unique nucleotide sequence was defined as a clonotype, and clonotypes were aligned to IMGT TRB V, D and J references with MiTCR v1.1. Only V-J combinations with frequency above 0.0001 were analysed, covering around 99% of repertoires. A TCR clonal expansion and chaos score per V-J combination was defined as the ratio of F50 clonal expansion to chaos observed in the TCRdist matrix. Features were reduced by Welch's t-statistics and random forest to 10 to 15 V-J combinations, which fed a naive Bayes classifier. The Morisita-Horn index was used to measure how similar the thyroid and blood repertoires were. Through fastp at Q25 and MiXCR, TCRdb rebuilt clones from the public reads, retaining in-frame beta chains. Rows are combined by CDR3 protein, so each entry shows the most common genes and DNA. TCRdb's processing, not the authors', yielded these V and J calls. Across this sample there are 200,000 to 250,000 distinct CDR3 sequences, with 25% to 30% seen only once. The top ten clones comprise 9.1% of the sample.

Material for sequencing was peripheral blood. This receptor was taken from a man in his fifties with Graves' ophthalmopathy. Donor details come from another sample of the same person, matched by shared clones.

At the DNA level, the sequence is TGTGCCAGCAGAGGCTCAACAGGGGGAGTCGATGGCTACACCTTC. This sequence encodes CASRGSTGGVDGYTF. The rearrangement combines TRBV6-5 with TRBJ1-2, and 8 junctional nucleotides match TRBD1. The CDR3 contains 15 residues, cysteine and phenylalanine counted. The entry retains the CDR3 DNA only, 45 bases that are in frame from base 1. The V end gives up 6 bases and the J end 6 bases, leaving 12 bases in the junction not matched to a gene. Per the germline V gene, MNHEY is the CDR1 and SVGAGI is the CDR2.